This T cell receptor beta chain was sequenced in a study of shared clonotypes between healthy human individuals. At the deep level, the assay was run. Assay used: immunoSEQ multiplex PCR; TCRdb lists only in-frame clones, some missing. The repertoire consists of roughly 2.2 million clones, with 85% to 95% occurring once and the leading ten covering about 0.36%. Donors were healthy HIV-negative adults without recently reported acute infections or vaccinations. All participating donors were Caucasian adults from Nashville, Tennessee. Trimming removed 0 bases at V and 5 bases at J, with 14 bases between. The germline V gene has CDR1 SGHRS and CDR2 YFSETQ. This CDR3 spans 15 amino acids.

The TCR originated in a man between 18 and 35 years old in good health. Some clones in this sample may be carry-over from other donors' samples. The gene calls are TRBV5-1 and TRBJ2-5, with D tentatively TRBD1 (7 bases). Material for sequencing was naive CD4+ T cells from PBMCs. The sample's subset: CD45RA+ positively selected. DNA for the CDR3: TGCGCCAGCAGCTTGGGACAGGGAGGATGGGAGACCCAGTACTTC. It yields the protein CASSLGQGGWETQYF.